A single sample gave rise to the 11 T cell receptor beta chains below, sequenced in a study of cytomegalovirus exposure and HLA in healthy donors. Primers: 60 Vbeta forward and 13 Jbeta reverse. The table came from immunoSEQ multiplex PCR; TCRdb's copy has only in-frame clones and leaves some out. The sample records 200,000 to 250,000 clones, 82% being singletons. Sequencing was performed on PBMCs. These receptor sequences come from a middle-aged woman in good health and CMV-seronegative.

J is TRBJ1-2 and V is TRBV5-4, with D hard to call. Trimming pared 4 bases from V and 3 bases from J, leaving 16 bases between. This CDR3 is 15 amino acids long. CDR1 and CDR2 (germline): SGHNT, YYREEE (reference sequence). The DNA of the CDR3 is TGTGCCAGCAGCCCTTCGGGGTTCTTACACTATGGCTACACCTTC. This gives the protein CASSPSGFLHYGYTF.

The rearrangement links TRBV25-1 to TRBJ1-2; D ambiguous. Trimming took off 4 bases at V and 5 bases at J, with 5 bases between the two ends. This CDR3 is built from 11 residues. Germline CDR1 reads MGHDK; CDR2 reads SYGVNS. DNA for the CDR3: TGTGCCAGCAGTGGCGGATATGGCTACACCTTC. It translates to CASSGGYGYTF.

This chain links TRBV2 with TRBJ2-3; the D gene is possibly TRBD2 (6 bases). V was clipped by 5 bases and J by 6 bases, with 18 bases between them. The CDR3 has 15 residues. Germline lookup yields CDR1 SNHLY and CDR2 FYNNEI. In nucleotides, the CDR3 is TGTGCCAGCAGTAAGGAAGCGGGTACAGGCGATACGCAGTATTTT. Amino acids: CASSKEAGTGDTQYF.

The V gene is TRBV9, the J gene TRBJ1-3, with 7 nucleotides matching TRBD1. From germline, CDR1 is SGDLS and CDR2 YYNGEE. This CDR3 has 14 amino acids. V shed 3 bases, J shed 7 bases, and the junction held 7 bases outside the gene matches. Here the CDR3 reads CASSAQDRANTIYF. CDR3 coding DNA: TGTGCCAGCAGCGCCCAAGACAGGGCGAACACCATATATTTT.

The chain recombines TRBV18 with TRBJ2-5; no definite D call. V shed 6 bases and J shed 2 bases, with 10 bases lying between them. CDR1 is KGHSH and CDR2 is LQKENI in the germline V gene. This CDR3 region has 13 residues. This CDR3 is CASSPVGQETQYF. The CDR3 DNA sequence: TGTGCCAGCTCCCCCGTCGGGCAAGAGACCCAGTACTTC.

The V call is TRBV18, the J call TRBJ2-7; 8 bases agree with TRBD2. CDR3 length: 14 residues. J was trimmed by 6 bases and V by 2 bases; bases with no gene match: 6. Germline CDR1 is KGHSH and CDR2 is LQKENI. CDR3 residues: CASSPTAGGTEQYF. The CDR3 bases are TGTGCCAGCTCACCAACCGCGGGGGGTACCGAGCAGTACTTC.

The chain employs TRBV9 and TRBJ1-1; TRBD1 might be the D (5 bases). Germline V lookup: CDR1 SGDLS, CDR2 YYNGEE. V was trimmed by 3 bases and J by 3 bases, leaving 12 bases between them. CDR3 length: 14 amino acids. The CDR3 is CASSAGGMDTEAFF. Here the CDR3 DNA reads TGTGCCAGCAGCGCGGGGGGTATGGACACTGAAGCTTTCTTT.

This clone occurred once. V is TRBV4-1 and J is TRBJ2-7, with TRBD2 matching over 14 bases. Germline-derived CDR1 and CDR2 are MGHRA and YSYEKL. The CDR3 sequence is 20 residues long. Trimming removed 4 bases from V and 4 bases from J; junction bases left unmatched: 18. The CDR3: CASSPKGTSGGRRNRYEQYF. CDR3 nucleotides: TGCGCCAGCAGCCCAAAAGGGACTAGCGGGGGAAGAAGAAACCGATACGAGCAGTACTTC.

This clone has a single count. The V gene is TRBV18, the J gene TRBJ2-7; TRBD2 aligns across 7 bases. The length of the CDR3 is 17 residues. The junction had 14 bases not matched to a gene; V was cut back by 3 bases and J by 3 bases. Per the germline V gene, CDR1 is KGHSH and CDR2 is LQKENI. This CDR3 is CASSPLTLTSSSYEQYF. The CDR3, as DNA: TGTGCCAGCTCACCGCTAACTCTGACTAGCTCCAGCTACGAGCAGTACTTC.

CDR3 in DNA: TGTGCCAGCAGCTCGGACAGGGGGCTGGCTAATGAAAAACTGTTTTTT. Translated: CASSSDRGLANEKLFF. The rearrangement links TRBV9 to TRBJ1-4; TRBD1 matches 11 bases. The V gene's germline CDR1 is SGDLS and CDR2 YYNGEE. The CDR3 spans 16 residues. The J segment lost 3 bases and the V segment lost 4 bases, leaving 5 bases of the junction unmatched.

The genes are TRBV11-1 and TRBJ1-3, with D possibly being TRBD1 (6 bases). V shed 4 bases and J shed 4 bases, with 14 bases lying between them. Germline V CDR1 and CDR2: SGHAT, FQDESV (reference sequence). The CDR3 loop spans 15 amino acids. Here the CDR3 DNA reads TGTGCCAGCAGCTCTCCTGGGGGCGCAGGAAACACCATATATTTT. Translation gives CASSSPGGAGNTIYF.